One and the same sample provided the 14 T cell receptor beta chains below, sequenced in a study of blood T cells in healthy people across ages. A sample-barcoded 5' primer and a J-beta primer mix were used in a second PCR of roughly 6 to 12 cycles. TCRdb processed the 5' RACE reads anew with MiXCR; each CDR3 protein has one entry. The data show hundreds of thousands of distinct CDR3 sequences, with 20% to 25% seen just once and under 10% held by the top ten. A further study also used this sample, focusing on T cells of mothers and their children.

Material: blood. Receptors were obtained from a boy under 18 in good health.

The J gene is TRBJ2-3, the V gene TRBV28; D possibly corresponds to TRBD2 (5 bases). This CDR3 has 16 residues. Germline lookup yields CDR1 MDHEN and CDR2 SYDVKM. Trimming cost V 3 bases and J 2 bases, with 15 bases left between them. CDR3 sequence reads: CASSFPREGFTDTQYF. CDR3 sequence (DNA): TGTGCCAGCAGTTTTCCTCGTGAGGGCTTCACAGATACGCAGTATTTT.

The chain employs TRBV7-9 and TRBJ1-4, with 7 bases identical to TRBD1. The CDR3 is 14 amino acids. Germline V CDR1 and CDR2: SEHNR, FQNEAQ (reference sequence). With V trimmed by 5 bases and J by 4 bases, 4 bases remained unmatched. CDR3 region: CASSGRDSNEKLFF. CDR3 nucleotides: TGTGCCAGCAGCGGCCGGGACAGTAATGAAAAACTGTTTTTT. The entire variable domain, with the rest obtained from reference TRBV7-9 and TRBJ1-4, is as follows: DTGVSQNPRHKITKRGQNVTFRCDPISEHNRLYWYRQTLGQGPEFLTYFQNEAQLEKSRLLSDRFSAERPKGSFSTLEIQRTEQGDSAMYLCASSGRDSNEKLFFGSGTQLSVL.

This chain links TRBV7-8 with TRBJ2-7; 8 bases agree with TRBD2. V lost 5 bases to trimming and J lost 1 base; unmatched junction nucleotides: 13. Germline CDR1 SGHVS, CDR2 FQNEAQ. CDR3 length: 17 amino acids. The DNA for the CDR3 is TGTGCCAGCAGCGCACCCCATACTAGCGGTCTGTCCTACGAGCAGTACTTC. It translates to CASSAPHTSGLSYEQYF.

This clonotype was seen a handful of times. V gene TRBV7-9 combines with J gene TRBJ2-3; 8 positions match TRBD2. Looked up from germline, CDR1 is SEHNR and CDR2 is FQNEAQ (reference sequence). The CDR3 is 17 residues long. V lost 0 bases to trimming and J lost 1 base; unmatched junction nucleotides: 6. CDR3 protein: CASSLAYSGDRTDTQYF. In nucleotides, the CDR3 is TGTGCCAGCAGCTTAGCGTATAGCGGGGACCGCACAGATACGCAGTATTTT. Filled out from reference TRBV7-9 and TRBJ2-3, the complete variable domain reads DTGVSQNPRHKITKRGQNVTFRCDPISEHNRLYWYRQTLGQGPEFLTYFQNEAQLEKSRLLSDRFSAERPKGSFSTLEIQRTEQGDSAMYLCASSLAYSGDRTDTQYFGPGTRLTVL.

CDR3 bases: TGCGCCAGCAGCCTGAACCAGGGGGCGAGCTATGGCTACACCTTC. Translating it yields CASSLNQGASYGYTF. The V gene is TRBV4-1, the J gene TRBJ1-2; TRBD1 aligns across 8 bases. The CDR3 runs to 15 residues. V trimming: 4 bases; J trimming: 4 bases; junction bases outside the gene matches: 8. Germline CDR1 is MGHRA and CDR2 is YSYEKL.

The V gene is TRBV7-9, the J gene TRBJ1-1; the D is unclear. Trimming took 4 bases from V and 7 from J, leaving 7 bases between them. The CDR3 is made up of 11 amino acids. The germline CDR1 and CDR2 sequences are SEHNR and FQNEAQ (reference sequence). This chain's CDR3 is CASSSPIEAFF. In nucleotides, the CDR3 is TGTGCCAGCAGCTCCCCCATTGAAGCTTTCTTT.

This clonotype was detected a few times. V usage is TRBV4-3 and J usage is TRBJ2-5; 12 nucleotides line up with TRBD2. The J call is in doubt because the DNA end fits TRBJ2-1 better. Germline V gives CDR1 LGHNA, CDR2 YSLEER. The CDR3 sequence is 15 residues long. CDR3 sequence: CASSQGASGGVEQFF. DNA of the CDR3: TGCGCCAGCAGCCAAGGGGCTAGCGGGGGGGTGGAGCAGTTCTTC.

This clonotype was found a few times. The DNA for the CDR3 is TGCGCCAGCAGCTTGATCCCACAGGGGGAGAACACTGAAGCTTTCTTT. Its protein product is CASSLIPQGENTEAFF. The J gene is TRBJ1-1, the V gene TRBV5-1; 8 positions match TRBD1. The germline V gene has CDR1 SGHRS and CDR2 YFSETQ. J gave up 1 base and V 1 base, and 6 bases lay outside the gene matches. This CDR3 is built from 16 residues.

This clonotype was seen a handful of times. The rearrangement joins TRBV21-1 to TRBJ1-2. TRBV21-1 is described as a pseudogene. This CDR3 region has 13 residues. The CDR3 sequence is CASSKARKYGYTF. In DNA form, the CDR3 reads TGTGCCAGCAGCAAAGCGCGGAAGTATGGCTACACCTTC.

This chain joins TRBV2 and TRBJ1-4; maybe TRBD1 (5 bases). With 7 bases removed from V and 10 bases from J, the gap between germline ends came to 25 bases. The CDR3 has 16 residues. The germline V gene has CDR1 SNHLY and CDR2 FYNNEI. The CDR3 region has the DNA TGTGCCAGCAATAACCCCTCCGGGACGGCTTTAGGAAAACTGTTTTTT. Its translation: CASNNPSGTALGKLFF.

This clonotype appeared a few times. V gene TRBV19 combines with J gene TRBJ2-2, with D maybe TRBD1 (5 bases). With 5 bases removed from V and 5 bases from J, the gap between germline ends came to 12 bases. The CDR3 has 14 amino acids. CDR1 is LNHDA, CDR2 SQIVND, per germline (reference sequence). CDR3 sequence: CASSSNPGTGELFF. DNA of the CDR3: TGTGCCAGTAGTTCCAATCCAGGGACCGGGGAGCTGTTTTTT.

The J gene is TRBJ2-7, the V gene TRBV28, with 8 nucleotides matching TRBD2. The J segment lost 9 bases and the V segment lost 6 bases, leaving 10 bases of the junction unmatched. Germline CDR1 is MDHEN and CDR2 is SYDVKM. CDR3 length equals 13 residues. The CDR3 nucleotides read TGTGCCAGCAGCTCCAGGGGACGGGGGGGGCAGTACTTC. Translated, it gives CASSSRGRGGQYF.

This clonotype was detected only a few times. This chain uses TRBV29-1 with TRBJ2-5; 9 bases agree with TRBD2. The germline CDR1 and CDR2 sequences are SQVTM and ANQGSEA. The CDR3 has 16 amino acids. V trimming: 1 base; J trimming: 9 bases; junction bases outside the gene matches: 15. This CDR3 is CSVEVHAGGASAAQYF. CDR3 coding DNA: TGCAGCGTTGAAGTTCATGCGGGGGGGGCCTCGGCGGCCCAGTACTTC.

The CDR3, as DNA: TGTGCCAGCAGCTACCTTTCCGGGACAGGGATCACCGGGGAGCTGTTTTTT. Translated, it gives CASSYLSGTGITGELFF. The chain has TRBV3-1 and TRBJ2-2; the match to TRBD1 covers 9 bases. The CDR3 is 17 amino acids. The V segment lost 5 bases and the J segment 4 bases; nucleotides outside the gene matches: 11. Germline V gene data show CDR1 as LGHDT and CDR2 as YNNKEL (reference sequence). Filled out from reference TRBV3-1 and TRBJ2-2, the complete variable domain reads DTAVSQTPKYLVTQMGNDKSIKCEQNLGHDTMYWYKQDSKKFLKIMFSYNNKELIINETVPNRFSPKSPDKAHLNLHINSLELGDSAVYFCASSYLSGTGITGELFFGEGSRLTVL.